Presented here are 25 T cell receptor beta chains from one specimen sequenced in a study of T cell changes during pregnancy in multiple sclerosis. Sequenced by immunoSEQ multiplex PCR; TCRdb stores in-frame clones only, minus some. This table has under 130,000 clones, about 89% appearing once. Here the sequenced sample was peripheral blood, taken after pregnancy. The receptors stem from a female donor with multiple sclerosis, enrolled in a pregnancy study.

The table lists this clone with a count of one. The V and J genes are TRBV7-6 and TRBJ1-2, with a possible D match to TRBD1 (6 bases). CDR1 and CDR2 from the germline V gene are SGHVS and FNYEAQ. V was pared by 5 bases and J by 4 bases, with 17 bases between. This CDR3 is 15 amino acids long. CDR3 residues: CASSLRQASFYGYTF. CDR3 DNA sequence: TGTGCCAGCAGCCTTCGACAGGCCTCCTTCTATGGCTACACCTTC.

This chain links TRBV7-8 with TRBJ2-7; weak D call: TRBD2 (6 bases). The CDR3 is 14 amino acids. CDR1 is SGHVS and CDR2 is FQNEAQ in the germline V gene. V was pared by 5 bases and J by 6 bases, with 17 bases between. The DNA of the CDR3 is TGTGCCAGCAGCCCGCCTGGGGGGTGGGCCGAGCAGTACTTC. Amino acids: CASSPPGGWAEQYF.

V usage is TRBV11-2 and J usage is TRBJ1-2; weak D call: TRBD1 (5 bases). The V end lost 3 bases, the J end lost 7 bases, and 12 bases lay between the germline ends. CDR3 length: 13 amino acids. Germline assignment: CDR1 SGHAT and CDR2 FQNNGV. The CDR3 here is CASSLVSGFGYTF. The CDR3 DNA reads TGTGCCAGCAGCTTGGTGTCAGGGTTTGGCTACACCTTC. The full variable domain, completed using reference TRBV11-2 and TRBJ1-2, is EAGVAQSPRYKIIEKRQSVAFWCNPISGHATLYWYQQILGQGPKLLIQFQNNGVVDDSQLPKDRFSAERLKGVDSTLKIQPAKLEDSAVYLCASSLVSGFGYTFGSGTRLTVV.

The CDR3 bases are TGCGCCAGCAGCTGGGGACAGGGGTGGAGCACTGAAGCTTTCTTT. This gives the protein CASSWGQGWSTEAFF. This rearrangement joins TRBV5-1 to TRBJ1-1; 10 bases align to TRBD1. V lost 3 bases and J lost 4; bases outside the gene matches: 6. Germline CDR1 and CDR2: SGHRS and YFSETQ. The CDR3 runs 15 residues.

The chain joins TRBV6-9 to TRBJ1-6, with 8 bases fitting TRBD1. This CDR3 is 17 amino acids long. Germline V gene sequence: CDR1 MNHGY, CDR2 SVAAGI. With 2 bases clipped from V and 7 bases from J, the junction kept 10 bases outside the gene matches. The CDR3 bases are TGTGCCAGCAGTTATCAGGGGGACAGGACCTGGAATTCACCCCTCCACTTT. Translated: CASSYQGDRTWNSPLHF.

The genes are TRBV5-6 and TRBJ2-1; 7 positions agree with TRBD1. The germline V gene has CDR1 SGHDT and CDR2 YYEEEE. V shed 0 bases and J 5 bases; nucleotides not matched to a gene: 2. This CDR3 is 14 amino acids long. CDR3 coding DNA: TGTGCCAGCAGCTTGGTTACAGGGGACAATGAGCAGTTCTTC. Translation: CASSLVTGDNEQFF.

The CDR3 DNA reads TGCAGCGTTGAAGATGCGGCTAGAGACACAGATACGCAGTATTTT. Its protein product is CSVEDAARDTDTQYF. V gene TRBV29-1 combines with J gene TRBJ2-3; no definite D call. The germline V gene encodes CDR1 SQVTM and CDR2 ANQGSEA. The CDR3 has 15 amino acids. Trimming removed 0 bases from V and 2 bases from J, with 12 bases in between.

The chain has TRBV19 and TRBJ1-5, with a weak D call TRBD1 (5 bases). This CDR3 is built from 16 residues. Germline V lookup: CDR1 LNHDA, CDR2 SQIVND (reference sequence). Trimming took off 3 bases at V and 1 base at J, with 13 bases between the two ends. CDR3: CASSIWGGGSNQPQHF. DNA of the CDR3: TGTGCCAGTAGTATTTGGGGGGGTGGGAGCAATCAGCCCCAGCATTTT.

The CDR3 DNA sequence: TGTGCCAGCAGCGTAGGTTTCAGGGGATACAATGAGCAGTTCTTC. It specifies CASSVGFRGYNEQFF. This sequence joins TRBV9 and TRBJ2-1, with a possible D match to TRBD1 (6 bases). CDR3 length: 15 amino acids. V was pared by 0 bases and J by 4 bases, with 11 bases between. Germline CDR1 SGDLS, CDR2 YYNGEE.

J is TRBJ2-1 and V is TRBV9, with a tentative D call TRBD1 (5 bases). V lost 0 bases and J 9 bases, leaving 16 bases between the germline ends. The germline V gene has CDR1 SGDLS and CDR2 YYNGEE. This CDR3 comprises 15 residues. The CDR3 sequence is CASSVVLGQLGEQFF. In DNA, the CDR3 is TGTGCCAGCAGCGTAGTTTTGGGGCAGTTGGGTGAGCAGTTCTTC. The entire variable domain, with the rest obtained from reference TRBV9 and TRBJ2-1, is as follows: DSGVTQTPKHLITATGQRVTLRCSPRSGDLSVYWYQQSLDQGLQFLIQYYNGEERAKGNILERFSAQQFPDLHSELNLSSLELGDSALYFCASSVVLGQLGEQFFGPGTRLTVL.

In its sample, this clone was seen once. V is TRBV11-1 and J is TRBJ1-3; D perhaps matches TRBD1 (6 bases). Trimming removed 5 bases from V and 3 bases from J, with 14 bases in between. The CDR3 contains 15 residues. Germline lookup yields CDR1 SGHAT and CDR2 FQDESV (reference sequence). The DNA for the CDR3 is TGTGCCAGCAGCACCGAAGGGGGTTATGGAAACACCATATATTTT. It is translated as CASSTEGGYGNTIYF.

The chain employs TRBV6-6 and TRBJ2-1; the match to TRBD1 covers 10 bases. V was clipped by 6 bases and J by 7 bases; unmatched bases: 6. The CDR3 extends over 14 amino acids. Germline loops: CDR1 MNHNY, CDR2 SVGAGI (reference sequence). The CDR3, as DNA: TGTGCCAGCAGGCCCGGGACAGGGGTGAATGAGCAGTTCTTC. It yields the protein CASRPGTGVNEQFF.

The V and J genes are TRBV10-3 and TRBJ2-7, with 8 bases matching TRBD2. V was pared by 0 bases and J by 3 bases, with 4 bases of the junction left unmatched. Germline V gene data show CDR1 as ENHRY and CDR2 as SYGVKD. This CDR3 comprises 15 residues. The CDR3 DNA sequence: TGTGCCATCAGTGAGTCGCAAACTAGCGGCTACGAGCAGTACTTC. It is translated as CAISESQTSGYEQYF.

This sequence joins TRBV2 and TRBJ2-1, with a weak D call TRBD2 (5 bases). V was shortened by 1 base and J by 4 bases, with 11 bases between the two germline ends. Per germline, CDR1 SNHLY and CDR2 FYNNEI. The CDR3 has 15 amino acids. CDR3 coding DNA: TGTGCCAGCAGTGAAGGGATATCGGGGTACAATGAGCAGTTCTTC. Translation: CASSEGISGYNEQFF.

This sequence joins TRBV18 and TRBJ1-2; TRBD1 agrees at 9 bases. The CDR3 consists of 16 residues. The V gene end was trimmed by 1 base and the J gene end by 1 base; junction bases not matched to a gene: 4. Germline values: CDR1 KGHSH, CDR2 LQKENI. CDR3 sequence (DNA): TGTGCCAGCTCACCACAGACAGGGGGTTATAACTATGGCTACACCTTC. The encoded protein is CASSPQTGGYNYGYTF.

The J gene is TRBJ1-2, the V gene TRBV6-1, with TRBD1 matching 8 bases. The CDR3 covers 14 residues. Germline trimming cut 1 base from V and 6 bases from J; bases unmatched to any gene: 4. From germline, CDR1 is MNHNS and CDR2 SASEGT. Here the CDR3 DNA reads TGTGCCAGCAGTGAAGGTGACAGGGGAAATGGCTACACCTTC. It specifies CASSEGDRGNGYTF.

The chain has TRBV29-1 and TRBJ2-2, with D perhaps matching TRBD2 (5 bases). With 4 bases removed from V and 4 bases from J, the gap between germline ends came to 10 bases. Germline loops: CDR1 SQVTM, CDR2 ANQGSEA. This CDR3 region has 13 residues. CDR3 bases: TGCAGCGTTGCCCGGGATAGCACCGGGGAGCTGTTTTTT. Translated, it gives CSVARDSTGELFF.

This chain joins TRBV9 and TRBJ2-5; 10 bases match TRBD2. Losses at the gene ends were 1 base for V and 2 bases for J; bases not matched to a gene: 5. The CDR3 contains 16 residues. Germline values: CDR1 SGDLS, CDR2 YYNGEE. CDR3 in amino acids: CASSVLAGVGQETQYF. The CDR3 DNA sequence: TGTGCCAGCAGCGTACTAGCGGGGGTGGGTCAAGAGACCCAGTACTTC.

For the CDR3, the DNA is TGTGCCAGCAGCGCCGATGGACAGAGGAACACTGAAGCTTTCTTT. Residues: CASSADGQRNTEAFF. The chain combines TRBV9 with TRBJ1-1, with D perhaps TRBD1 (6 bases). CDR3 length: 15 residues. Germline values: CDR1 SGDLS, CDR2 YYNGEE. Trimming stripped 3 bases from V and 1 base from J, with 13 bases between.

The V and J genes are TRBV5-4 and TRBJ1-1; 7 bases map to TRBD1. The CDR3 has 13 amino acids. The germline CDR1 and CDR2 sequences are SGHNT and YYREEE (reference sequence). V lost 4 bases to trimming and J lost 4 bases; unmatched junction nucleotides: 4. CDR3 DNA: TGTGCCAGCAGCAGGGGGCAGGGCACTGAAGCTTTCTTT. Protein: CASSRGQGTEAFF.

The chain joins TRBV5-4 to TRBJ1-6, with 8 bases identical to TRBD1. This CDR3 region has 14 residues. The V gene's germline CDR1 is SGHNT and CDR2 YYREEE (reference sequence). Germline trimming cut 4 bases from V and 10 bases from J; bases unmatched to any gene: 7. The CDR3 DNA follows: TGTGCCAGCAGCAGGACAGGGAAGGGGTCACCCCTCCACTTT. It translates to CASSRTGKGSPLHF.

The genes are TRBV5-6 and TRBJ2-5; TRBD1 agrees at 8 bases. V lost 3 bases, J lost 5 bases, and 3 bases stayed unmatched. The length of the CDR3 is 13 residues. Germline CDR1 reads SGHDT; CDR2 reads YYEEEE. The CDR3 region has the DNA TGTGCCAGCAGCTCGACAGGGGTTGAGACCCAGTACTTC. Its translation: CASSSTGVETQYF.

This clone was picked up one time. The chain recombines TRBV5-4 with TRBJ1-2; 11 nucleotides align to TRBD1. V trimming: 0 bases; J trimming: 8 bases; junction bases outside the gene matches: 12. CDR3 length: 17 amino acids. From germline, CDR1 is SGHNT and CDR2 YYREEE (reference sequence). CDR3 nucleotides: TGTGCCAGCAGCTTGGGGACCGGGACAGGGGGTCCAGGAGGCTACACCTTC. It translates to CASSLGTGTGGPGGYTF. Drawing the rest from reference TRBV5-4 and TRBJ1-2, the complete variable domain is ETGVTQSPTHLIKTRGQQVTLRCSSQSGHNTVSWYQQALGQGPQFIFQYYREEENGRGNFPPRFSGLQFPNYSSELNVNALELDDSALYLCASSLGTGTGGPGGYTFGSGTRLTVV.

The chain has TRBV2 and TRBJ2-7; D is possibly TRBD1 (5 bases). The germline CDR1 and CDR2 sequences are SNHLY and FYNNEI. CDR3 length: 12 amino acids. V lost 6 bases to trimming and J lost 2 bases, with 8 bases between them. The CDR3 loop is CASRDITYEQYF. The CDR3 DNA follows: TGTGCCAGCAGGGACATCACCTACGAGCAGTACTTC.

V usage is TRBV18 and J usage is TRBJ2-1, with D perhaps TRBD2 (5 bases). The CDR3 totals 14 residues. Trimming took 2 bases from V and 8 from J, leaving 13 bases between them. The germline V gene has CDR1 KGHSH and CDR2 LQKENI. The CDR3 DNA sequence: TGTGCCAGCTCACCAGTATCGGGAAGCGATGAGCAGTTCTTC. Encoded protein: CASSPVSGSDEQFF.